The 9 T cell receptor beta chains listed next were all sequenced from one sample in a study of CD8 T cells in Susac syndrome. Random hexamers were used to reverse transcribe about 0.45 to 1 ug of RNA. TCRdb redid the calling of the immunoSEQ multiplex PCR reads with MiXCR, one entry per CDR3 protein. The data contain about 120,000 distinct CDR3 sequences, under 96% of them singletons. Specimen: CD4+ T cells from PBMCs. These receptors were collected from a human donor with Susac syndrome.

The chain links TRBV3-1 to TRBJ2-2, with 8 bases lining up with TRBD2. Germline-derived CDR1 and CDR2 are LGHDT and YNNKEL (reference sequence). The CDR3 loop spans 16 amino acids. The ends lost 1 base at V and 8 bases at J; junction bases unmatched: 9. CDR3 region: CASSQGSGSKRGELFF. Written as DNA, the CDR3 is TGTGCCAGCAGCCAAGGGAGCGGGAGTAAAAGGGGGGAGCTGTTTTTT.

J is TRBJ1-4 and V is TRBV29-1; D call uncertain. V dropped 7 bases and J dropped 3 bases, with 12 bases sitting between them. Per the germline V gene, CDR1 is SQVTM and CDR2 is ANQGSEA. CDR3 length: 13 amino acids. The CDR3 DNA is TGCAGCGCCTTATCTCAACCTAATGAAAAACTGTTTTTT. Amino acid sequence: CSALSQPNEKLFF.

V usage is TRBV3-1 and J usage is TRBJ2-1; D gene unclear. Germline V gene data show CDR1 as LGHDT and CDR2 as YNNKEL (reference sequence). The V and J ends lost 4 bases and 5 bases respectively, with 9 bases between them. The length of the CDR3 is 13 residues. The CDR3 DNA follows: TGTGCCAGCAGCCCAACGTGGGACAATGAGCAGTTCTTC. Translated, it gives CASSPTWDNEQFF.

The gene calls are TRBV20-1 and TRBJ1-1, with no clear D. This CDR3 has 13 residues. From germline, CDR1 is DFQATT and CDR2 SNEGSKA (reference sequence). Trimming left V 3 bases short and J 10 bases short, with 18 bases between. DNA for the CDR3: TGCAGTGCTAGCACCGGGCCCTCCTCCGTAGCTTTCTTT. This encodes CSASTGPSSVAFF.

The genes are TRBV7-2 and TRBJ2-1; perhaps TRBD2 as D (6 bases). The CDR3 spans 15 residues. Per germline, CDR1 SGHTA and CDR2 FQGNSA. V lost 1 base to trimming and J lost 6 bases, with 13 bases between them. Here the CDR3 reads CASSLGGHGSNEQFF. The CDR3 DNA reads TGTGCCAGCAGCTTAGGAGGCCACGGGAGCAATGAGCAGTTCTTC.

The chain is built from TRBV2 and TRBJ2-2, with D maybe TRBD1 (6 bases). The V end was cut by 6 bases, the J end by 2 bases, with 10 bases between. Germline CDR1 SNHLY, CDR2 FYNNEI. The CDR3 runs to 14 residues. CDR3 amino acids: CASRDRRNTGELFF. Written as DNA, the CDR3 is TGTGCCAGCAGGGACAGAAGAAACACCGGGGAGCTGTTTTTT.

The chain links TRBV9 to TRBJ2-5, with TRBD1 matching over 7 bases. This CDR3 is built from 13 residues. Germline CDR1 and CDR2: SGDLS and YYNGEE. The ends lost 4 bases at V and 4 bases at J; junction bases unmatched: 4. The CDR3: CASSLGTVETQYF. In DNA, the CDR3 is TGTGCCAGCAGCCTAGGGACAGTAGAGACCCAGTACTTC.

The chain links TRBV7-9 to TRBJ2-5, with D unclear. Deletions cut 3 bases from V and 3 bases from J, with 8 bases between. CDR1 and CDR2 (germline): SEHNR, FQNEAQ (reference sequence). The CDR3 length is 13 residues. This CDR3 reads CASSLGTKETQYF. For the CDR3, the DNA is TGTGCCAGCAGCTTGGGTACGAAAGAGACCCAGTACTTC.

The CDR3 nucleotides read TGCAGTGCAGGCGCGGGGTATAGCAATCAGCCCCAGCATTTT. As protein: CSAGAGYSNQPQHF. V usage is TRBV20-1 and J usage is TRBJ1-5; D is unclear. V dropped 6 bases and J dropped 0 bases, with 12 bases sitting between them. Germline CDR1 is DFQATT and CDR2 is SNEGSKA (reference sequence). The CDR3 extends over 14 amino acids.